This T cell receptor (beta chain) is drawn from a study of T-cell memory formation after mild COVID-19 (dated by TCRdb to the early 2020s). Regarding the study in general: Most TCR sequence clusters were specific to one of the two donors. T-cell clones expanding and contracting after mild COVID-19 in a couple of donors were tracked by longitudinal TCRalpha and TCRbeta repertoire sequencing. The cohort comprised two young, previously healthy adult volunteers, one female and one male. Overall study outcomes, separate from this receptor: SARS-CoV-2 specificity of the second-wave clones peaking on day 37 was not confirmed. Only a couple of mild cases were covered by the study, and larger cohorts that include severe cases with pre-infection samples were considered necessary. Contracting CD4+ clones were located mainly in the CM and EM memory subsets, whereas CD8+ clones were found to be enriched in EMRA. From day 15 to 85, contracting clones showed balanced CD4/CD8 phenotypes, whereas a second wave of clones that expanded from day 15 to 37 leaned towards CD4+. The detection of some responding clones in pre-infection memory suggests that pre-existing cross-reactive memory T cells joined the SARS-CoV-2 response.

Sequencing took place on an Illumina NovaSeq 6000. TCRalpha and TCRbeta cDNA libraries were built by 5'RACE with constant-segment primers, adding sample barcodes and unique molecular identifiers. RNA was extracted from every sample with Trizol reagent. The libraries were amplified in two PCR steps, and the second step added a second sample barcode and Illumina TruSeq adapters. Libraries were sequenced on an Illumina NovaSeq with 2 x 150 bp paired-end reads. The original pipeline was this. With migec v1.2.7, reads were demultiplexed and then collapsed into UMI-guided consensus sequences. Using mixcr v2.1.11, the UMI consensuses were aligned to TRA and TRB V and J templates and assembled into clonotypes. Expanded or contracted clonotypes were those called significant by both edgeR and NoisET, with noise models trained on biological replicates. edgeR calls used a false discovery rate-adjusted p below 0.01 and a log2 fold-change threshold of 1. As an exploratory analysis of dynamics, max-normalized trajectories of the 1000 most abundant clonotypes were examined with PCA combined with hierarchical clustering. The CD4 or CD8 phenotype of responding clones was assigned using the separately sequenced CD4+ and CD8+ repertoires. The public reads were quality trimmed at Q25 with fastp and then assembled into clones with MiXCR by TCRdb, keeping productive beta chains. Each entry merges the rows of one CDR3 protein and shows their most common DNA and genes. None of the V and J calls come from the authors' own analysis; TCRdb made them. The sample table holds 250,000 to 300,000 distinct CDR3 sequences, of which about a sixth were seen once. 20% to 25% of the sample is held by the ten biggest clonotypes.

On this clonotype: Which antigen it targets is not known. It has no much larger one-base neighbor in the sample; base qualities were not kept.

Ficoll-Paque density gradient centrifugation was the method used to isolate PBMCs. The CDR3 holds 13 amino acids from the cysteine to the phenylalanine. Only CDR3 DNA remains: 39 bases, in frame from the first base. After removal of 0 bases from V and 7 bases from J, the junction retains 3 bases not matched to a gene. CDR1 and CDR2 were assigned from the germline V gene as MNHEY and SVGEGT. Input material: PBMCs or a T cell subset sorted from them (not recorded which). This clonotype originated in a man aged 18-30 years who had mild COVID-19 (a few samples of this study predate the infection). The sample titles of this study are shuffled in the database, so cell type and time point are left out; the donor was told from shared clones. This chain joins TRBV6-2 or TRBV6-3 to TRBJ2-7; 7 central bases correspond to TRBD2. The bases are TGTGCCAGCAGTTACTCGTTGGGAGGGGAGCAGTACTTC. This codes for CASSYSLGGEQYF.